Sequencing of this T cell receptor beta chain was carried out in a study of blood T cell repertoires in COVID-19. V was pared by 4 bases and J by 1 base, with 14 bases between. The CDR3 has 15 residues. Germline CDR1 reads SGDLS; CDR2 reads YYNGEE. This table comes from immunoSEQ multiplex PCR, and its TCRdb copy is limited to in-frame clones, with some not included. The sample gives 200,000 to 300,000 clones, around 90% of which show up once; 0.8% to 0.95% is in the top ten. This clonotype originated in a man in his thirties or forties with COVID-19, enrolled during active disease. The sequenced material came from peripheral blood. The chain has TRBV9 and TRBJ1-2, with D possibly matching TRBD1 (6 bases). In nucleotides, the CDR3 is TGTGCCAGCAGCTCCCGGGGAGGGGGTAACTATGGCTACACCTTC. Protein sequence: CASSSRGGGNYGYTF.